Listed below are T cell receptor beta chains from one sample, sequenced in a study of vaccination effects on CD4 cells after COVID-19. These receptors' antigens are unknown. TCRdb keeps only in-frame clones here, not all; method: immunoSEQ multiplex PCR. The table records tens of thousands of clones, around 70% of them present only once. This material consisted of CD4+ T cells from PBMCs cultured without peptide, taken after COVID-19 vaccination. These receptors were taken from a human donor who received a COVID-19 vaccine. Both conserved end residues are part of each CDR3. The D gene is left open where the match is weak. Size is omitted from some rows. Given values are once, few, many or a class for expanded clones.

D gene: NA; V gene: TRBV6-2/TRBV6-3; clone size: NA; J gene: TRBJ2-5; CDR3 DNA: TGTGCCACCACCCCCGCCGACAGCTACCACCAAGAGACCCAGTACTTC; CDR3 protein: CATTPADSYHQETQYF
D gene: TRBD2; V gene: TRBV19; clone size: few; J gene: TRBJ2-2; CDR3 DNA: TGTGCCAGTAGTATACTAGCGGGGGGCACAACCACCGGGGAGCTGTTTTTT; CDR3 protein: CASSILAGGTTTGELFF
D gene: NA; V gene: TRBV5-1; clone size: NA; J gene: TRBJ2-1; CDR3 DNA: TGCGCCAGCACCTTTTTTTACGGGACGGCCTACAATGAGCAGTTCTTC; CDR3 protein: CASTFFYGTAYNEQFF
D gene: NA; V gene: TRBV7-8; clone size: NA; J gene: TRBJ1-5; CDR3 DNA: TGTGCCAGCAGCCCCGAAGGGCCGTATAGCAATCAGCCCCAGCATTTT; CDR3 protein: CASSPEGPYSNQPQHF
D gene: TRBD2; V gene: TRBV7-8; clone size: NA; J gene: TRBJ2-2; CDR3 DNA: TGTGCCAGCAGAAAAACTAGCGGGGGAACCGGGGAGCTGTTTTTT; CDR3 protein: CASRKTSGGTGELFF
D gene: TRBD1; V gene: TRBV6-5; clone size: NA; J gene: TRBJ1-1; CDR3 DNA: TGTGCCAGCAGTTACTCCCGACAGGGTGGGAACACTGAAGCTTTCTTT; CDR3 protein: CASSYSRQGGNTEAFF
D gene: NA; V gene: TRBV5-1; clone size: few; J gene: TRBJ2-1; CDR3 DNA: TGCGCCAGCAGCTTGGCCACAGGGTTCTACAATGAGCAGTTCTTC; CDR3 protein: CASSLATGFYNEQFF
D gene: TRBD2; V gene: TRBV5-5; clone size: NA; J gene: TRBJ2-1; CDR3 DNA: TGTGCCAGCAGCCCAACGGGACTAGCGGAATACAATGAGCAGTTCTTC; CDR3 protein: CASSPTGLAEYNEQFF
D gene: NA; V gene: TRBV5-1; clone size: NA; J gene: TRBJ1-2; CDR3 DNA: TGCGCCAGCAGCTTCGGGGAAAACTATGGCTACACCTTC; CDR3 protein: CASSFGENYGYTF
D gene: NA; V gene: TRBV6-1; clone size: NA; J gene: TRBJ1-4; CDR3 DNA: TGTGCCAGCAGTGAACGAATTGGAGGGGCTCAATATAATGAAAAACTGTTTTTT; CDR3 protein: CASSERIGGAQYNEKLFF
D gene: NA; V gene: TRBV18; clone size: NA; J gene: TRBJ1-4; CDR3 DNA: TGTGCCAGCTCACCATTCGGGGACCGCGCAACTAATGAAAAACTGTTTTTT; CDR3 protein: CASSPFGDRATNEKLFF
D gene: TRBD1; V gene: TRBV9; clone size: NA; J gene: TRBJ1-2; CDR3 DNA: TGTGCCAGCAGCGTAGTGTCGGGACAGGGCACATATGGCTACACCTTC; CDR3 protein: CASSVVSGQGTYGYTF
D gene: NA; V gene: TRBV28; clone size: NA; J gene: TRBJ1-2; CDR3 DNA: TGTGCCAGCACTCACGGGGGAGCCTATGGCTACACCTTC; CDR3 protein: CASTHGGAYGYTF
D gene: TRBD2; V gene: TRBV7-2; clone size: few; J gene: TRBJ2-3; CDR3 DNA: TGTGCCAGCAGCTTAAAAGAGGGACTAGCGGGGGCCAAATCAGATACGCAGTATTTT; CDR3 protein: CASSLKEGLAGAKSDTQYF
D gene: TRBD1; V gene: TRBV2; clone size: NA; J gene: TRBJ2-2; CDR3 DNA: TGTGCCAGCAAGGGGGCTGGCGGGGAGCTGTTTTTT; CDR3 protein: CASKGAGGELFF
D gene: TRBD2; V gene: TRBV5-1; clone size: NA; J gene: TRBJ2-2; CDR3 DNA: TGCGCCAGCAGCTCGGGACTAGCGGGGGCCGGCGGGGAGCTGTTTTTT; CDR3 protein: CASSSGLAGAGGELFF
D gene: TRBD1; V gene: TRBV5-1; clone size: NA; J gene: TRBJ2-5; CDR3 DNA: TGCGCCAGCAGCCTACAGACAGGGGCTCAAGAGACCCAGTACTTC; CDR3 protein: CASSLQTGAQETQYF
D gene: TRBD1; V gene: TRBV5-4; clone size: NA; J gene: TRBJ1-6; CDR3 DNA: TGTGCCAGCAGCTTGCAGGGGGGAAGCTCCTATAATTCACCCCTCCACTTT; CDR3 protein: CASSLQGGSSYNSPLHF
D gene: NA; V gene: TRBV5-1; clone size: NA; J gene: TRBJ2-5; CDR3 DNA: TGCGCCAGCAGCCTAGATTGGGGTCGTGAGACCCAGTACTTC; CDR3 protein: CASSLDWGRETQYF
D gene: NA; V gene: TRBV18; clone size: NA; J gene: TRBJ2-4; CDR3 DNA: TGTGCCAGCTCACCACTCCCGGCAGGCGACAAAAACATTCAGTACTTC; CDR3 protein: CASSPLPAGDKNIQYF
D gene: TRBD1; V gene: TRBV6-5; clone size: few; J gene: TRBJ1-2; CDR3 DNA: TGTGCCAGCAGTTCGGACAGGGACAACTATGGCTACACCTTC; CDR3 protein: CASSSDRDNYGYTF
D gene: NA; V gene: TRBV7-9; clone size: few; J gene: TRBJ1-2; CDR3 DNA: TGTGCCAGCAGCCGCACCGGGTTAAACTCGGGCGCCTATGGCTACACCTTC; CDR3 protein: CASSRTGLNSGAYGYTF
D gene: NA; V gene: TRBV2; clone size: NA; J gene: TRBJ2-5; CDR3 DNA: TGTGCCGGCACGGGGAAGGGGTCAGAGACCCAGTACTTC; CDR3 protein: CAGTGKGSETQYF
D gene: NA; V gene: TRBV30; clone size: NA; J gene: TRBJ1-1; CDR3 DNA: TGTGCCTGGAGTGCTCAGGGGTTCACTGAAGCTTTCTTT; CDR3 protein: CAWSAQGFTEAFF
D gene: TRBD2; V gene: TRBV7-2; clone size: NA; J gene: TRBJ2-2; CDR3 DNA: TGTGCCAGCAGCTTCGGGGGGGCTCTGAGGGAGCTGTTTTTT; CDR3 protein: CASSFGGALRELFF
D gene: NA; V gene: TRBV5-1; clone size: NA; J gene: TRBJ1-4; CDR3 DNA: TGCGCCAGCAGCTTCACCACCGGGACGGGGAATGAAAAACTGTTTTTT; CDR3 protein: CASSFTTGTGNEKLFF
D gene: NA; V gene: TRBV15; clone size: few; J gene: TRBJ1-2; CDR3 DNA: TGTGCCACCAGTCTGGGGTCCGACTATGGCTACACCTTC; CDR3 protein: CATSLGSDYGYTF
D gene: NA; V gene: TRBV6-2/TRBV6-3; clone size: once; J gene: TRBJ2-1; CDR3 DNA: TGTGCCAGCAGTTACTTGGAGGGGAGGAATGAGCAGTTCTTC; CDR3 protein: CASSYLEGRNEQFF
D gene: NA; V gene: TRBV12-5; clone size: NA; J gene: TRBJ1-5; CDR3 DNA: TGTGCTAGTGGCTCGGACAGCAATCAGCCCCAGCATTTT; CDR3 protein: CASGSDSNQPQHF
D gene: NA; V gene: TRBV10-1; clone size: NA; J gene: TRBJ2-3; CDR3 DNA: TGCGCCAGCTCCGCTTCGGATACGCAGTATTTT; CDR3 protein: CASSASDTQYF
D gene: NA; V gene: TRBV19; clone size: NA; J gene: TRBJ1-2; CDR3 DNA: TGTGCCAACACAGGGTCTCCGGACGCTGGCTACACCTTC; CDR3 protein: CANTGSPDAGYTF
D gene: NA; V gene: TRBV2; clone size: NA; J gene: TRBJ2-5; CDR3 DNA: TGTGCCAGCAGTTTTGGCGGCCAAGTGGAGACCCAGTACTTC; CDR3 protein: CASSFGGQVETQYF
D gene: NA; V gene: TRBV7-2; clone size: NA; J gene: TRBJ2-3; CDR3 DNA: TGTGCCAGCAGCTTAGGAGGGCTCAGCACAGATACGCAGTATTTT; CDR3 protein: CASSLGGLSTDTQYF
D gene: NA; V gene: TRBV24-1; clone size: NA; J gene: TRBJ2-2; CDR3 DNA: TGTGCCACCAGTGGGACAGCGAACACCGGGGAGCTGTTTTTT; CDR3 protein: CATSGTANTGELFF
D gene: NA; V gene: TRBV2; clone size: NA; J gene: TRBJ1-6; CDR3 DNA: TGTGCCAGCAAGGAGGATGCGGGGTCACCCCTCCACTTT; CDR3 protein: CASKEDAGSPLHF
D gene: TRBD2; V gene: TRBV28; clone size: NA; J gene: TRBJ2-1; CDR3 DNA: TGTGCCAGCAATGAGCGGGGGGTCTACAATGAGCAGTTCTTC; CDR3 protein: CASNERGVYNEQFF
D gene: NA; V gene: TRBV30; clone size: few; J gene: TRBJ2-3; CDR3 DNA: TGTGCCTGGAGAACGTCAGATACGCAGTATTTT; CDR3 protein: CAWRTSDTQYF
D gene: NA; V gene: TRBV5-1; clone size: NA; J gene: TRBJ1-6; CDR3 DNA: TGCGCCAGCAGCTTCTCCTCCGACAGTGGTTCACCCCTCCACTTT; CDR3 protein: CASSFSSDSGSPLHF
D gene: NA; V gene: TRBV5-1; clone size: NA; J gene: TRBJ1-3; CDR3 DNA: TGCGCCAGCAGCTTCGCAGGGGATTCTGGAAACACCATATATTTT; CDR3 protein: CASSFAGDSGNTIYF
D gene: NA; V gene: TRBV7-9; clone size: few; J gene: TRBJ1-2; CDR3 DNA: TGTGCCAGCATCTGGCTTAAGGCGAGTCACTATGGCTACACCTTC; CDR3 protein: CASIWLKASHYGYTF
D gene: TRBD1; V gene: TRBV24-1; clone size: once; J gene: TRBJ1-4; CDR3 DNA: TGTGCCACCAGTGATCCGACAGGGGCTAATGAAAAACTGTTTTTT; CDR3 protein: CATSDPTGANEKLFF
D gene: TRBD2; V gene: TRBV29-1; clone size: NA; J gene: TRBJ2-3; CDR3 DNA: TGCAGCGTTGATGGGGGGGAAGATACGCAGTATTTT; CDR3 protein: CSVDGGEDTQYF
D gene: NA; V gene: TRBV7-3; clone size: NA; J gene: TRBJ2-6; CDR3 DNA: TGTGCCAGCAGCTTAAGCTCGTTAGCTGGGGCCAACGTCCTGACTTTC; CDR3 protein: CASSLSSLAGANVLTF
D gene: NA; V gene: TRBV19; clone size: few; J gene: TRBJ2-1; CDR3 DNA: TGTGCCAGTAGAAACCACCTCGGGACACCGAGCTCCTACAATGAGCAGTTCTTC; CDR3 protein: CASRNHLGTPSSYNEQFF
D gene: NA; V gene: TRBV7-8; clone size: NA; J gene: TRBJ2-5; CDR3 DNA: TGTGCCAGCAGCTCGGGACTCTCGGAGGAGACCCAGTACTTC; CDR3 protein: CASSSGLSEETQYF
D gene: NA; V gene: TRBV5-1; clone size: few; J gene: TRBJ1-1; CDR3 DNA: TGCGCCAGCAGCCCGACGGGCTCGAACACTGAAGCTTTCTTT; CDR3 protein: CASSPTGSNTEAFF
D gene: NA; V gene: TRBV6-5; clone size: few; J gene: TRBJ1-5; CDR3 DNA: TGTGCCAGCACCAGGAAAGAGCAGCCCCAGCATTTT; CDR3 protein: CASTRKEQPQHF
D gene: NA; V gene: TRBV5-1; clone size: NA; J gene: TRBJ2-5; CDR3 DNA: TGCGCCAGCAGCTTGATTAGTTTCCAAGAGACCCAGTACTTC; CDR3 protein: CASSLISFQETQYF
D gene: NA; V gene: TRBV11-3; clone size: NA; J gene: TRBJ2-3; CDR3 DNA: TGTGCCAGCAGCTTAATGGGGCAGAGCACAGATACGCAGTATTTT; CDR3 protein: CASSLMGQSTDTQYF
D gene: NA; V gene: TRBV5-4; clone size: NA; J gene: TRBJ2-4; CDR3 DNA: TGTGCCAGCAGCTTGATAGGGGAAAACATTCAGTACTTC; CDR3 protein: CASSLIGENIQYF
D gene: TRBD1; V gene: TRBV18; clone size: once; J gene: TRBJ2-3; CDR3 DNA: TGTGCCAGCTCACCAGGACAGGGTGGGACAGATACGCAGTATTTT; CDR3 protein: CASSPGQGGTDTQYF
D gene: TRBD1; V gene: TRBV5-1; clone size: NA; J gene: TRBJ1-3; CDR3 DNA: TGCGCCAGCAGCCTTATACCGGGACAGGGGGCCTCAGGAAACACCATATATTTT; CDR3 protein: CASSLIPGQGASGNTIYF
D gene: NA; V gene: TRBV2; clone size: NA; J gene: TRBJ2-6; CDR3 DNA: TGTGCCAGCAGGTCTAATGAACGACAGCCCTCTGGGGCCAACGTCCTGACTTTC; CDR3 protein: CASRSNERQPSGANVLTF
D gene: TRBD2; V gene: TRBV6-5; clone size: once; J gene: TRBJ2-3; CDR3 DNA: TGTGCCAGCAACGCCGGGACTAGAGGGTATACGCAGTATTTT; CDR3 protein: CASNAGTRGYTQYF
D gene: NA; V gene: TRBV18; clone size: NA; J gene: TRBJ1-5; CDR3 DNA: TGTGCCAGCTCACTACAGGGTCCTCAGCCCCAGCATTTT; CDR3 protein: CASSLQGPQPQHF